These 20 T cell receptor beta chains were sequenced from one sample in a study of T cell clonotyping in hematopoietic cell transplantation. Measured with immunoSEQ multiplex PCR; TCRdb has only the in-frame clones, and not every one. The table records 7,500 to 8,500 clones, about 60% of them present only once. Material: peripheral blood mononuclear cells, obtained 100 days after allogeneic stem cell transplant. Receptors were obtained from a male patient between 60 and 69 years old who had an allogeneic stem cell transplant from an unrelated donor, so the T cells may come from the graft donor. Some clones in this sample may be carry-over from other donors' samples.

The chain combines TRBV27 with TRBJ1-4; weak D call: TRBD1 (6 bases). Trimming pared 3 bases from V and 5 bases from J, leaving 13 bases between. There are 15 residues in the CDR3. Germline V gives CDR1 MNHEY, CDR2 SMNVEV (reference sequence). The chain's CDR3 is CASSFTGLGNEKLFF. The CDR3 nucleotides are TGTGCCAGCAGTTTCACAGGGTTGGGAAATGAAAAACTGTTTTTT.

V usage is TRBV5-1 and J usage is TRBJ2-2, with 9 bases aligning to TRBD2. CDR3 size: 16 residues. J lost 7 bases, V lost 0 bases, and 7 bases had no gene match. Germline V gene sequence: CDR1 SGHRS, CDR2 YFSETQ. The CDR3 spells CASSLVLAGLGGELFF. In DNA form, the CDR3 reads TGCGCCAGCAGCTTGGTCCTAGCGGGGCTGGGCGGGGAGCTGTTTTTT.

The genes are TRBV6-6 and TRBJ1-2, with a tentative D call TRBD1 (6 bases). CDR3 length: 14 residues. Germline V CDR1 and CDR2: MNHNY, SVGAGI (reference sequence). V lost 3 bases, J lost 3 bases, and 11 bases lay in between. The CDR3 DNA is TGTGCCAGCAGTTATTTCGACAGGCACTATGGCTACACCTTC. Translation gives CASSYFDRHYGYTF.

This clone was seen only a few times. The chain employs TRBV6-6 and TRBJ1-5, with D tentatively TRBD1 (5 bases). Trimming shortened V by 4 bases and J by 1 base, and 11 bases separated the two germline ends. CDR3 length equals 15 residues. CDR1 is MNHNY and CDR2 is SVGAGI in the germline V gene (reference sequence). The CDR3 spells CASSFRQGSNQPQHF. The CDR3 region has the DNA TGTGCCAGCAGTTTCAGGCAGGGCAGCAATCAGCCCCAGCATTTT.

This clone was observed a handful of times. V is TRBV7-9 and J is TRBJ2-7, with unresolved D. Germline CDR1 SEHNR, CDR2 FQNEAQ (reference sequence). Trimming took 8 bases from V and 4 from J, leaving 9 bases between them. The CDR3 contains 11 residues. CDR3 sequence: CASESSYEQYF. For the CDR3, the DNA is TGTGCCAGCGAAAGTAGTTACGAGCAGTACTTC. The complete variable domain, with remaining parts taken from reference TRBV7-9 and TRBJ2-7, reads DTGVSQNPRHKITKRGQNVTFRCDPISEHNRLYWYRQTLGQGPEFLTYFQNEAQLEKSRLLSDRFSAERPKGSFSTLEIQRTEQGDSAMYLCASESSYEQYFGPGTRLTVT.

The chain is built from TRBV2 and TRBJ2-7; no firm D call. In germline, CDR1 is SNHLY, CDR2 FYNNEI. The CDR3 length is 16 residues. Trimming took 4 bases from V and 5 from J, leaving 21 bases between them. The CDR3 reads CASSVRVQPPSNEQYF. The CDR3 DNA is TGTGCCAGCAGTGTACGGGTCCAACCTCCCTCTAACGAGCAGTACTTC.

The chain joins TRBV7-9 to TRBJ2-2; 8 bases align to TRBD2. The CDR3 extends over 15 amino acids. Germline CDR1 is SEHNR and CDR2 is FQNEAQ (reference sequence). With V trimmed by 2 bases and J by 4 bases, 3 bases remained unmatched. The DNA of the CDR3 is TGTGCCAGCAGCTTATATCGGGGGGGCACCGGGGAGCTGTTTTTT. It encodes CASSLYRGGTGELFF.

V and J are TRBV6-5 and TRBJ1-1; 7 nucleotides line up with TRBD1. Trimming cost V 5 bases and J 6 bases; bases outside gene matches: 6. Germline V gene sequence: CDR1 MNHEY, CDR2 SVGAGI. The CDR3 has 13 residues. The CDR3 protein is CASSQTGFPEAFF. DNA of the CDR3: TGTGCCAGCAGTCAGACAGGGTTCCCTGAAGCTTTCTTT.

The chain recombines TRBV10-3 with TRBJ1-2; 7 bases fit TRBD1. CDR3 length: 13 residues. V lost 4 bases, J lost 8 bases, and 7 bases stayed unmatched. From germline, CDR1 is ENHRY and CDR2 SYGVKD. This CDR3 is CAISGEGASGYTF. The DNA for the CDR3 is TGTGCCATCAGTGGAGAGGGGGCTTCGGGCTACACCTTC.

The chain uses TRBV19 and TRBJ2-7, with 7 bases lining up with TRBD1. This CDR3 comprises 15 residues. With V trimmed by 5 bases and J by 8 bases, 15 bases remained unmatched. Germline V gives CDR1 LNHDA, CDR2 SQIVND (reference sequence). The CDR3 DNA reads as TGTGCCAGTAGTGGGGCCGGGACAGTCTCGGTCAAGCAGTACTTC. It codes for CASSGAGTVSVKQYF.

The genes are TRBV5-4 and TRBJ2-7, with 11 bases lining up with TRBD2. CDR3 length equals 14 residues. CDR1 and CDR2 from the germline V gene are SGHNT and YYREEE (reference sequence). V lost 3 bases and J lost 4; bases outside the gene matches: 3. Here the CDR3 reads CASSSTSGVYEQYF. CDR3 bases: TGTGCCAGCAGCTCGACTAGCGGGGTATACGAGCAGTACTTC. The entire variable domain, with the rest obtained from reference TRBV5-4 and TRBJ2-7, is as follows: ETGVTQSPTHLIKTRGQQVTLRCSSQSGHNTVSWYQQALGQGPQFIFQYYREEENGRGNFPPRFSGLQFPNYSSELNVNALELDDSALYLCASSSTSGVYEQYFGPGTRLTVT.

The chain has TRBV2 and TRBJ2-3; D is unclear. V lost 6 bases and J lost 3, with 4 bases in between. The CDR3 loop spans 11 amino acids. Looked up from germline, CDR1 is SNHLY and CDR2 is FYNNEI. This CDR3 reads CASSRTDTQYF. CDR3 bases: TGTGCCAGCAGCAGGACAGATACGCAGTATTTT.

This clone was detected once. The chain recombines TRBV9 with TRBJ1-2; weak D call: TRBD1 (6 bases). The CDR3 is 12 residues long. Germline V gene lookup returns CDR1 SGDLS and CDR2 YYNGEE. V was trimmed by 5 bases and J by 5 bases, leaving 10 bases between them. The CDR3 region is CASSGQHYGYTF. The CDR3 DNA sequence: TGTGCCAGCAGTGGACAGCATTATGGCTACACCTTC.

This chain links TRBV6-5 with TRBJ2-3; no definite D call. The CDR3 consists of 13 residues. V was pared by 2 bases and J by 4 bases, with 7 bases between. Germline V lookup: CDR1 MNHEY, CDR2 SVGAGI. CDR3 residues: CASSYDLADTQYF. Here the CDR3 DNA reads TGTGCCAGCAGTTACGATCTAGCAGATACGCAGTATTTT.

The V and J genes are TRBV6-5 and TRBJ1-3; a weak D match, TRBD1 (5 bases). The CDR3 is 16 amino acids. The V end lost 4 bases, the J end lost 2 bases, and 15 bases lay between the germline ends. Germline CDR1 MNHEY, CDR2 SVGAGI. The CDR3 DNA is TGTGCCAGCAGTTTGACAGTTAGCAGCACTGGAAACACCATATATTTT. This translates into CASSLTVSSTGNTIYF.

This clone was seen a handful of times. The CDR3 coding sequence is TGTGCCCTGACGGGGGGACAGGGAGGTGAAAAACTGTTTTTT. Its protein is CALTGGQGGEKLFF. This chain uses TRBV27 with TRBJ1-4; 9 nucleotides agree with TRBD1. V lost 11 bases, J lost 7 bases, and 11 bases stayed unmatched. The V gene's germline CDR1 is MNHEY and CDR2 SMNVEV (reference sequence). The CDR3 consists of 14 residues.

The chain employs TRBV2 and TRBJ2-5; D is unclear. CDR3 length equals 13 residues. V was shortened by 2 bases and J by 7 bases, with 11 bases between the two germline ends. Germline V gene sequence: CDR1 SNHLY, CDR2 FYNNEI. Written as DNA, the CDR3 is TGTGCCAGCAGTGAACGGCTCCCCGGGACCCAGTACTTC. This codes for CASSERLPGTQYF.

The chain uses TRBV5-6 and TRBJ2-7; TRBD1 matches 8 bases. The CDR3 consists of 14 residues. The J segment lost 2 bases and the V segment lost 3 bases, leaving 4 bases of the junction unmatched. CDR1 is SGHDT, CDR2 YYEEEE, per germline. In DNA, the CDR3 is TGTGCCAGCAGCTCGCCGGGACAGGCCTACGAGCAGTACTTC. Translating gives CASSSPGQAYEQYF.

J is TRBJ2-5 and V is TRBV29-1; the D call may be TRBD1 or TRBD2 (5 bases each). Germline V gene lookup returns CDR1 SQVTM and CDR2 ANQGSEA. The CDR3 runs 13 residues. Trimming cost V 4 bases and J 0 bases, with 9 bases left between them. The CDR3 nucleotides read TGCAGCGTTGTGGGGGAGAACCAAGAGACCCAGTACTTC. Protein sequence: CSVVGENQETQYF.

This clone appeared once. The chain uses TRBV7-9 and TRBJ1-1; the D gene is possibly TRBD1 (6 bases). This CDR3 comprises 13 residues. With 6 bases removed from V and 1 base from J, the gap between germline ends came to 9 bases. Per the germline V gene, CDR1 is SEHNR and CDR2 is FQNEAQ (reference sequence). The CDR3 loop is CASSSQGNTEAFF. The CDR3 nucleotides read TGTGCCAGCAGTTCACAGGGGAACACTGAAGCTTTCTTT.